Below are 18 T cell receptor beta chains sequenced from a single sample in a study of patients and donors after allogeneic stem cell transplantation (dated by TCRdb to the early 2020s). The library was generated by RT-PCR. Sequencing relied on a NextSeq 550. TCRdb trimmed public reads at Q25 via fastp, called clones via MiXCR and kept in-frame beta chains. A single entry per CDR3 protein holds the most common genes and DNA from its merged rows. Counted in this sample were fewer than 250,000 distinct CDR3 sequences; around 14% of them appeared once. In total, the top ten clones hold 11% of the sample. Sequencing used blood, either unsorted or a sorted T cell fraction (not recorded which). The origin of the receptors is a human donor who was either an allogeneic HSCT recipient or a stem cell or donor lymphocyte infusion donor (not recorded which). It is not recorded whose cells these are; they may come from a transplant donor.

The rearrangement links TRBV18 to TRBJ2-7; no reliable D call. Germline V gene lookup returns CDR1 KGHSH and CDR2 LQKENI. This CDR3 comprises 13 residues. The V gene lost 2 bases and the J gene lost 2 bases, with 7 bases spanning the gap. CDR3 protein: CASSPGVPYEQYF. The DNA for the CDR3 is TGTGCCAGCTCACCAGGCGTACCCTACGAGCAGTACTTC.

CDR3 loop: CASSTRTGAYSPLHF. The CDR3 DNA sequence: TGTGCCAGCAGCACACGGACAGGGGCTTATTCACCCCTCCACTTT. The chain carries TRBV11-3 and TRBJ1-6; 9 bases match TRBD1. The CDR3 is made up of 15 amino acids. From germline, CDR1 is SGHNT and CDR2 YENEEA. The ends lost 5 bases at V and 8 bases at J; junction bases unmatched: 7.

This clonotype has at least ten counts. The chain couples TRBV29-1 to TRBJ1-2; 7 nucleotides align to TRBD1. Germline values: CDR1 SQVTM, CDR2 ANQGSEA. The CDR3 sequence is 12 residues long. J gave up 8 bases and V 6 bases, and 9 bases lay outside the gene matches. The CDR3 coding sequence is TGCAGCGTACTGACAGGGCGGGACGGCTACACCTTC. Protein sequence: CSVLTGRDGYTF.

This clonotype was seen at least ten times. The chain joins TRBV14 to TRBJ1-5; D is undetermined. Germline V gene sequence: CDR1 SGHDN, CDR2 FVKESK. V was trimmed by 4 bases and J by 6 bases, leaving 16 bases between them. The CDR3 is 15 residues long. The CDR3 DNA follows: TGTGCCAGCAGCCCCGCGGGGTCTCCTGGTCAGCCCCAGCATTTT. Residues: CASSPAGSPGQPQHF.

This clonotype was seen many times. The V and J genes are TRBV13 and TRBJ2-5, with 10 bases matching TRBD2. CDR1 and CDR2 from the germline V gene are PRHDT and FYEKMQ (reference sequence). Trimming cost V 3 bases and J 1 base; bases outside gene matches: 20. This CDR3 has 21 amino acids. The CDR3 nucleotides read TGTGCCAGCAGCTTGGCCGTGTTTGGGCTAGCGGGGGTGACGCTCCAAGAGACCCAGTACTTC. The encoded protein is CASSLAVFGLAGVTLQETQYF.

The CDR3 DNA follows: TGTGCCTGGTTGACGGAGCGCACTGAAGCTTTCTTT. This gives the protein CAWLTERTEAFF. The chain recombines TRBV30 with TRBJ1-1; D gene ambiguous. Germline assignment: CDR1 GTSNPN and CDR2 SVGIG (reference sequence). Trimming cost V 5 bases and J 4 bases, with 11 bases left between them. The CDR3 contains 12 residues.

V is TRBV5-6 and J is TRBJ2-7; D remains ambiguous. Germline lookup yields CDR1 SGHDT and CDR2 YYEEEE. V dropped 2 bases and J dropped 2 bases, with 11 bases sitting between them. CDR3 length: 14 residues. The CDR3 DNA follows: TGTGCCAGCAGCTTAGATAGGAAGACCTACGAGCAGTACTTC. Encoded protein: CASSLDRKTYEQYF.

The chain employs TRBV7-2 and TRBJ1-6; 9 bases line up with TRBD1. V was clipped by 5 bases and J by 8 bases; unmatched bases: 4. This CDR3 spans 14 amino acids. CDR1 and CDR2 from the germline V gene are SGHTA and FQGNSA. The CDR3 loop is CASSPDRGDSPLHF. The CDR3 DNA reads TGTGCCAGCAGCCCGGACAGGGGTGATTCACCCCTCCACTTT.

This clonotype was detected only a few times. The gene calls are TRBV11-2 and TRBJ2-6; tentatively, D is TRBD1 (5 bases). This CDR3 has 19 residues. Trimming left V 1 base short and J 0 bases short, with 16 bases between. Germline-derived CDR1 and CDR2 are SGHAT and FQNNGV. CDR3 amino acids: CASSLGVTGSISGANVLTF. The CDR3 coding sequence is TGTGCCAGCAGCTTAGGGGTTACAGGTTCCATCTCTGGGGCCAACGTCCTGACTTTC.

In this sample, this clonotype turned up a few times. The chain joins TRBV12-3 or TRBV12-4 to TRBJ2-5; 11 nucleotides agree with TRBD2. V dropped 2 bases and J dropped 7; count of bases not matched to a gene: 9. This CDR3 spans 16 amino acids. CDR3 residues: CASSLPIAGGPATQYF. For the CDR3, the DNA is TGTGCCAGCAGTTTACCCATAGCGGGAGGGCCGGCGACCCAGTACTTC.

This chain uses TRBV5-1 with TRBJ2-7; no firm D call. This CDR3 spans 16 amino acids. Germline V gives CDR1 SGHRS, CDR2 YFSETQ. Trimming shortened V by 3 bases and J by 0 bases, and 16 bases separated the two germline ends. CDR3 coding DNA: TGCGCCAGCAGCTACCGCTACGAGGAACCCTCCTACGAGCAGTACTTC. It yields the protein CASSYRYEEPSYEQYF.

There are many counts of this clonotype. This chain connects TRBV5-1 to TRBJ2-5; D gene ambiguous. CDR3 length: 13 residues. From germline, CDR1 is SGHRS and CDR2 YFSETQ. V shed 5 bases and J shed 7 bases, with 15 bases lying between them. In nucleotides, the CDR3 is TGCGCCAGCAGTGATCAGGCCCTCGTGACCCAGTACTTC. Amino acids: CASSDQALVTQYF.

This clonotype was observed a handful of times. The genes are TRBV5-1 and TRBJ2-1; D remains ambiguous. Germline-derived CDR1 and CDR2 are SGHRS and YFSETQ. Trimming shortened V by 0 bases and J by 7 bases, and 5 bases separated the two germline ends. The CDR3 is made up of 12 amino acids. CDR3: CASSLARNEQFF. The CDR3 DNA reads as TGCGCCAGCAGCTTGGCTAGAAATGAGCAGTTCTTC. The variable domain in full, completed from reference TRBV5-1 and TRBJ2-1, reads KAGVTQTPRYLIKTRGQQVTLSCSPISGHRSVSWYQQTPGQGLQFLFEYFSETQRNKGNFPGRFSGRQFSNSRSEMNVSTLELGDSALYLCASSLARNEQFFGPGTRLTVL.

The CDR3 DNA reads TGTGCCAGCAGACCGCGAGAGACAGTTGAAGCTTTCTTT. It codes for CASRPRETVEAFF. The chain employs TRBV6-2 or TRBV6-3 and TRBJ1-1, with D maybe TRBD1 (5 bases). Germline V gene sequence: CDR1 MNHEY, CDR2 SVGEGT. V was trimmed by 6 bases and J by 7 bases, leaving 15 bases between them. The CDR3 spans 13 residues.

The chain joins TRBV5-1 to TRBJ2-7; D may be TRBD1 or TRBD2 (5 bases each). V was shortened by 4 bases and J by 6 bases, with 11 bases between the two germline ends. Germline V gene lookup returns CDR1 SGHRS and CDR2 YFSETQ. The CDR3 sequence is 12 residues long. CDR3 protein: CASSRDQGEQYF. The CDR3 region has the DNA TGCGCCAGCAGCCGGGACCAGGGCGAGCAGTACTTC.

This clonotype was counted only a few times. V gene TRBV12-3 or TRBV12-4 combines with J gene TRBJ1-6; 8 nucleotides line up with TRBD1. V gave up 4 bases and J gave up 9 bases; unmatched junction bases: 5. This CDR3 is 14 amino acids long. The CDR3 protein is CASSSTGTGSPLHF. The DNA of the CDR3 is TGTGCCAGCAGTTCTACCGGGACAGGTTCACCCCTCCACTTT.

This clonotype was recorded at least ten times. The chain has TRBV7-9 and TRBJ2-2, with 8 bases that match TRBD1. Germline-derived CDR1 and CDR2 are SEHNR and FQNEAQ (reference sequence). J lost 4 bases, V lost 6 bases, and 10 bases had no gene match. The CDR3 contains 16 residues. CDR3 in amino acids: CASSLLGQGVTGELFF. CDR3 DNA sequence: TGTGCCAGCAGTCTCCTCGGACAGGGAGTCACCGGGGAGCTGTTTTTT.

The CDR3 nucleotides read TGTGCCAGCAGCCGTAGCGGGAGTGTAACGGATACGCAGTATTTT. Protein product: CASSRSGSVTDTQYF. The V gene is TRBV12-3 or TRBV12-4, the J gene TRBJ2-3; 9 bases align to TRBD2. This CDR3 has 15 amino acids. V lost 6 bases and J lost 6; bases outside the gene matches: 10.